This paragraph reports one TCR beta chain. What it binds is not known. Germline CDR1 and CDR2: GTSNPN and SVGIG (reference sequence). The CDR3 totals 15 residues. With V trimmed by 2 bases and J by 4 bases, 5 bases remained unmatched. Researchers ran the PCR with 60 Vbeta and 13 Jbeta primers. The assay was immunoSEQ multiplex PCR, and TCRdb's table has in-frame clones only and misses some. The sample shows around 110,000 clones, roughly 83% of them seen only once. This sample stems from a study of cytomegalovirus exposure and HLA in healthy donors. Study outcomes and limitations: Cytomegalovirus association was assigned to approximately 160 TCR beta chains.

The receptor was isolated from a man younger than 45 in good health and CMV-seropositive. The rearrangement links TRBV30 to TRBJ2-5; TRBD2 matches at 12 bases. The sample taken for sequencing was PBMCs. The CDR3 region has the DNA TGTGCCTGGAGTCCTAGCGGGAGGGCGGGAGAGACCCAGTACTTC. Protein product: CAWSPSGRAGETQYF.